The clone carrying this T cell receptor beta chain was counted only a few times. Its specificity is not known. From the 5' RACE reads, TCRdb called clonotypes with MiXCR, one entry per CDR3 protein. The table includes about 200,000 distinct CDR3 sequences, around 8.8% detected once. The CDR3 runs to 15 residues. CDR1 and CDR2 from the germline V gene are SGHRS and YFSETQ. The trim removed 4 bases at V and 6 bases at J, leaving 9 bases unmatched. The record originates from a study of T-cell memory formation after mild COVID-19. On the study more broadly: Largely donor-specific sequence clusters came from a couple of donors. Study observations and caveats: Second-wave clones that peaked on day 37 lacked confirmed SARS-CoV-2 specificity. CM and EM subsets held most contracting CD4+ clones; EMRA held CD8+ ones.

Sequenced material: PBMCs or a T cell subset sorted from them (not recorded which). This clonotype was sampled from a man younger than 35 who had mild COVID-19 (a few samples of this study predate the infection). Cell type and time point are not known. The J gene is TRBJ2-1, the V gene TRBV5-1, with 8 bases identical to TRBD1. In DNA, the CDR3 is TGCGCCAGCAGCCCGCGACAGGGGCCTTTCAATGAGCAGTTCTTC. As protein: CASSPRQGPFNEQFF.